The table lists the clone carrying this T cell receptor (beta chain) with a few counts. Its antigen is unknown. The sample comes from a study of T-cell memory formation after mild COVID-19. Overall study findings and caveats: Later expanders leaned toward CD4+, whereas clones contracting from day 15 to 85 were balanced CD4/CD8.

Trimming at V came to 2 bases and at J to 6 bases, leaving 12 bases not matched to a gene. The CDR3 sequence is 17 residues long. Germline CDR1 reads LGHNA; CDR2 reads YNFKEQ. A single record per CDR3 protein comes from TCRdb applying MiXCR to the 5' RACE reads. The sample lists some 130,000 distinct CDR3 sequences, approximately 26% seen once, with approximately 24% in the top ten. Material for sequencing was PBMCs or a T cell subset sorted from them (not recorded which). The chain carries TRBV4-2 and TRBJ2-3, with 9 bases lining up with TRBD1. The TCR originated in an adult woman who had mild COVID-19 (a few samples of this study predate the infection). Cell type and time point are not known. CDR3 bases: TGTGCCAGCAGCCAAATGGGGCCGGGACAGGGACAGGATACGCAGTATTTT. Amino acids: CASSQMGPGQGQDTQYF.